The text below deals with one T cell receptor (beta chain). These data originate in a study of cytomegalovirus exposure and HLA in healthy donors. Germline V CDR1 and CDR2: SGHTA, FQGNSA. Trimming took 6 bases from V and 0 from J, leaving 15 bases between them. The CDR3 loop spans 16 amino acids. The PCR was carried out with 60 Vbeta primers and 13 Jbeta primers. Sequenced by immunoSEQ multiplex PCR; TCRdb stores in-frame clones only, minus some. The sample has 93,000 or so clones; 60% to 80% are singletons. Sample: PBMCs. The sequence derives from a man aged 45-60 years in good health and CMV-seropositive. The chain has TRBV7-2 and TRBJ1-3; possible D gene TRBD1, 6 bases. CDR3 residues: CASSITGTNSGNTIYF. As DNA, the CDR3 is TGTGCCAGCAGTATAACCGGGACAAACTCTGGAAACACCATATATTTT. The full variable domain, its missing parts supplied by reference TRBV7-2 and TRBJ1-3, is GAGVSQSPSNKVTEKGKDVELRCDPISGHTALYWYRQSLGQGLEFLIYFQGNSAPDKSGLPSDRFSAERTGGSVSTLTIQRTQQEDSAVYLCASSITGTNSGNTIYFGEGSWLTVV.